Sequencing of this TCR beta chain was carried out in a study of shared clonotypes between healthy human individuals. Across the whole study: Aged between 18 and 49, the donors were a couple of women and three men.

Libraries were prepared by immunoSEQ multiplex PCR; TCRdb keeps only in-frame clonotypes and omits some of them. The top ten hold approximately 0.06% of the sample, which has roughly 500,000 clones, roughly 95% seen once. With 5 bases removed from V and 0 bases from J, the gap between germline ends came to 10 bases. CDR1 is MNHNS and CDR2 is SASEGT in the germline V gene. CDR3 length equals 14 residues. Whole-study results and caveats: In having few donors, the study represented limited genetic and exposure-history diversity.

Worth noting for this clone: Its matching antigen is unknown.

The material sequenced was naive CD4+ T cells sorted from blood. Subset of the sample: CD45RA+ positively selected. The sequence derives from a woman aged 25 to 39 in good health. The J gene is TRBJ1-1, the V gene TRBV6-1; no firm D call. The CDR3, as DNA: TGTGCCAGCAGTTCGCCCGGAGTGAACACTGAAGCTTTCTTT. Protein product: CASSSPGVNTEAFF.